The 10 T cell receptor beta chains listed next were all sequenced from one sample in a study of T-cell memory formation after mild COVID-19. MiXCR, run by TCRdb on the 5' RACE reads, gives a single entry per CDR3 protein. This table holds approximately 390,000 distinct CDR3 sequences, roughly 15% found once. Sequenced input: PBMCs or a T cell subset sorted from them (not recorded which). The receptors originated from a young man who had mild COVID-19 (a few samples of this study predate the infection). Cell type and time point are not known.

CDR3 nucleotides: TGTGCCAGCAGTTCCCCAGTGGACAGGCGGCTCACAGATACGCAGTATTTT. Translation gives CASSSPVDRRLTDTQYF. J is TRBJ2-3 and V is TRBV6-5; TRBD1 matches 7 bases. Looked up from germline, CDR1 is MNHEY and CDR2 is SVGAGI. The CDR3 is 17 amino acids. V was clipped by 4 bases and J by 2 bases; unmatched bases: 12.

This clonotype was recorded at least ten times. The CDR3 is CASSLPSEKLFF. For the CDR3, the DNA is TGCGCCAGCAGCCTACCTTCGGAAAAACTGTTTTTT. This chain joins TRBV5-1 and TRBJ1-4, with no clear D. The germline gives CDR1 SGHRS, CDR2 YFSETQ. The CDR3 loop spans 12 amino acids. Trimming cost V 4 bases and J 8 bases, with 9 bases left between them.

The sample holds a few counts of this clonotype. This chain connects TRBV24-1 to TRBJ2-5; 15 bases align to TRBD2. The germline gives CDR1 KGHDR, CDR2 SFDVKD. J was trimmed by 4 bases and V by 8 bases; bases with no gene match: 10. The CDR3 is 17 amino acids. The CDR3 coding sequence is TGTGCCACCACCGGGACTAGCGGGGGGACGCAGCGAGAGACCCAGTACTTC. Encoded protein: CATTGTSGGTQRETQYF.

This clonotype has more than one count but fewer than ten. The chain employs TRBV5-1 and TRBJ2-7; no definite D call. In germline, CDR1 is SGHRS, CDR2 YFSETQ. The CDR3 sequence is 15 residues long. The V gene lost 0 bases and the J gene lost 0 bases, with 10 bases spanning the gap. CDR3 nucleotides: TGCGCCAGCAGCTTGGGACCCGGATACTCCTACGAGCAGTACTTC. It is translated as CASSLGPGYSYEQYF.

The V gene is TRBV5-5, the J gene TRBJ2-7; TRBD1 might be the D (5 bases). V shed 2 bases and J shed 0 bases, with 9 bases lying between them. The CDR3 runs to 14 residues. CDR1 SGHKS and CDR2 YYEKEE come from the germline V gene (reference sequence). The CDR3 bases are TGTGCCAGCAGCTTCAGGGCCAGCTCCTACGAGCAGTACGTC. Its protein is CASSFRASSYEQYV.

This clonotype was seen more than once but under ten times. The chain carries TRBV7-6 and TRBJ2-3; TRBD1 agrees at 7 bases. The CDR3 sequence is 16 residues long. Germline CDR1 SGHVS, CDR2 FNYEAQ. Losses at the gene ends were 1 base for V and 2 bases for J; bases not matched to a gene: 6. CDR3 nucleotides: TGTGCCAGCAGCTTAGGGACAGGAGACTTCACAGATACGCAGTATTTT. Translating gives CASSLGTGDFTDTQYF.

This clonotype has more than one count but fewer than ten. The chain combines TRBV3-1 with TRBJ2-1; tentative D call: TRBD2 (6 bases). The V gene lost 4 bases and the J gene lost 0 bases, with 16 bases spanning the gap. Germline CDR1 is LGHDT and CDR2 is YNNKEL (reference sequence). The CDR3 has 17 amino acids. This CDR3 is CASSLGAGRSSYNEQFF. CDR3 bases: TGTGCCAGCAGCCTTGGGGCGGGGAGATCCTCCTACAATGAGCAGTTCTTC.

The chain is built from TRBV7-8 and TRBJ2-5, with TRBD1 matching 7 bases. The CDR3 sequence is 15 residues long. The junction had 6 bases not matched to a gene; V was cut back by 5 bases and J by 0 bases. Per germline, CDR1 SGHVS and CDR2 FQNEAQ. The CDR3: CASSRYRGHQETQYF. Here the CDR3 DNA reads TGTGCCAGCAGCCGTTACAGGGGACACCAAGAGACCCAGTACTTC.

This clonotype was seen at least ten times. The V gene is TRBV29-1, the J gene TRBJ2-1; the match to TRBD2 covers 9 bases. The CDR3 extends over 12 amino acids. V trimming: 7 bases; J trimming: 4 bases; junction bases outside the gene matches: 2. The germline V gene has CDR1 SQVTM and CDR2 ANQGSEA. CDR3 nucleotide sequence: TGCAGCGCCCTAGCGGGGTACAATGAGCAGTTCTTC. It encodes CSALAGYNEQFF.

This clonotype appeared a few times. The J gene is TRBJ1-2, the V gene TRBV5-1; TRBD1 matches at 9 bases. There are 15 residues in the CDR3. Germline trimming cut 2 bases from V and 4 bases from J; bases unmatched to any gene: 6. CDR1 and CDR2 from the germline V gene are SGHRS and YFSETQ. CDR3 amino acids: CASSFGTGNAYGYTF. CDR3 in DNA: TGCGCCAGCAGCTTCGGGACAGGGAATGCCTATGGCTACACCTTC.